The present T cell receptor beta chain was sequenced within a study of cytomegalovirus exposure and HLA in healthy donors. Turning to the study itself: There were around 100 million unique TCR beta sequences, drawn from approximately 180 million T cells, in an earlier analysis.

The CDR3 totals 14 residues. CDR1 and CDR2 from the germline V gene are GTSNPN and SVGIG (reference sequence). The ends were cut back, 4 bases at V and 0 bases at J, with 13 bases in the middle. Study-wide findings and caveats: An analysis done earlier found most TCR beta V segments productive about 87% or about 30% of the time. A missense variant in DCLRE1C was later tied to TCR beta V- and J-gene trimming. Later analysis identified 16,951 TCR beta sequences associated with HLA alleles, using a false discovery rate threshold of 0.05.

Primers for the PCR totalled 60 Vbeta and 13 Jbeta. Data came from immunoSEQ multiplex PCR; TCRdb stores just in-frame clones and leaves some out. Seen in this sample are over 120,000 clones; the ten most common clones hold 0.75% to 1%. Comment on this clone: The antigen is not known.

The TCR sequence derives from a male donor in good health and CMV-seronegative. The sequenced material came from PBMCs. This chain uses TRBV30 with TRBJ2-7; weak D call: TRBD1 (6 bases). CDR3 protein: CAWTGDVLSYEQYF. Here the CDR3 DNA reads TGTGCCTGGACAGGGGACGTTCTCTCCTACGAGCAGTACTTC.